This T cell receptor beta chain originates from a study of blood T cell repertoires in COVID-19. This clone showed up just a few times. Enrollment of patients from Seattle took place during active infection, with longitudinal follow-up. The V gene's germline CDR1 is MNHEY and CDR2 SMNVEV (reference sequence). Trimming cost V 6 bases and J 1 base; bases outside gene matches: 7. This CDR3 is built from 15 residues. Original handling: For nucleated cells, counts were estimated from reference gene primer amplification. Data came from immunoSEQ multiplex PCR; TCRdb stores just in-frame clones and leaves some out. D and trimming come from the DNA, and the V and J calls and clone size come from that table. The data contain 200,000 to 250,000 clones, around four fifths of them singletons.

The chain uses TRBV27 and TRBJ1-1; 8 bases align to TRBD1. The TCR originated in a woman of 80 years or more with COVID-19, enrolled during active disease. What was sequenced was peripheral blood. CDR3 nucleotides: TGTGCCAGCAGGGGGCCCGGGACAGGGAACACTGAAGCTTTCTTT. Its protein is CASRGPGTGNTEAFF.